What follows is one TCR beta chain and its context. The target antigen is unknown. Expressed TCRB transcripts got sequenced, as all isolated RNA was reverse transcribed. The repertoire was sequenced with immunoSEQ multiplex PCR; TCRdb's copy has only in-frame clones and lacks some. Among roughly 310,000 clones listed, 9.5% to 11% were seen once. This sample is drawn from a study of beta chain features in type 1 diabetes. Whole-study results and caveats: Naive, central memory and Treg TCRB repertoires seemed to resemble each other more closely in patients than they did in healthy donors. There was no resolution here of whether HLA type influences TCRB rearrangement. People with Type 1 diabetes carried modestly yet significantly shorter TCRB CDR3s in all four CD4+ subsets.

Markers CD45RO/CCR7/CD25/CD127/CD95/CD27 served to sort CD4+ naive, central memory, regulatory and stem cell-like memory cells. This TCR came from a woman aged 25-40 years in good health. The sequencing sample was made of naive CD4+ T cells from blood.

In nucleotides, the CDR3 is TGCGCCAGCAGCCGAGGACCGGGGGGGAGCAACCTACCCGATACGCAGTATTTT. Translation: CASSRGPGGSNLPDTQYF. The gene calls are TRBV4-3 and TRBJ2-3; 8 positions match TRBD2. The CDR3 is 18 amino acids. Germline CDR1 is LGHNA and CDR2 is YSLEER. Losses at the gene ends were 4 bases for V and 6 bases for J; bases not matched to a gene: 18.